In this sample, the clone carrying this T cell receptor (beta chain) turned up once. Its antigen is currently unknown. This record belongs to a study of blood T cells in healthy people across ages. Study background: The capture of about one barcoded beta molecule per two T cells was achieved by template switching. Study-wide results and caveats: Lack of knowledge of donor CMV status possibly confounded expanded clonotype changes.

The V end was cut by 2 bases, the J end by 2 bases, with 15 bases between. CDR1 and CDR2 (germline): MNHNY, SVGAGI (reference sequence). CDR3 length equals 16 residues. With a J-beta primer mix and a sample-barcoded 5' primer, a second PCR ran 7 to 11 cycles. The template-switch adaptor, which had 12 random nucleotides, put a tag on each cDNA molecule. One entry per CDR3 protein results from TCRdb running MiXCR on the 5' RACE reads. Here the sample spans roughly 1,500,000 distinct CDR3 sequences, approximately 38% being singletons. This TCR was sampled from a woman younger than 35 in good health. The genes are TRBV6-6 and TRBJ1-2; the D is unclear. Sequencing was done on a sample of blood. Here the CDR3 reads CASSYTLGPKNYGYTF. The DNA of the CDR3 is TGTGCCAGCAGTTACACATTAGGGCCTAAGAACTATGGCTACACCTTC.